Described below is a single T cell receptor (beta chain) sequence and its context. The target antigen is unknown. The time point here: patch test 3, about 24 weeks after DPC sensitization. This sample's treatment: therapeutic diphenylcyclopropenone sensitization with weekly scalp DPC. These data originate in a study of human T cells and chemical hapten exposure. Turning to the study itself: The study patch tested 0.01% DPC on the upper back and read results at 6 days.

Notes on the study in general: Alopecia in all donors means immunity may differ from healthy individuals. Relative to control repertoires, expanded TCRs gave rise to significantly more large CDR3 similarity clusters.

Unique molecular identifiers were affixed to discrete cDNA molecules within the library. TCRdb re-called the RACE reads through MiXCR, storing one row per CDR3 protein. The data show just under 60,000 distinct CDR3 sequences, 9.5% to 15% seen once. The germline gives CDR1 DFQATT, CDR2 SNEGSKA (reference sequence). The CDR3 is made up of 15 amino acids. The V gene lost 0 bases and the J gene lost 3 bases, with 14 bases spanning the gap. This chain uses TRBV20-1 with TRBJ1-1; D is unclear. The receptor's source is a man between 25 and 39 years old with alopecia areata. Some clones in this sample may be carry-over from other donors' samples. This sample comprised whole blood, obtained in connection with sensitization to the hapten diphenylcyclopropenone (DPC). As DNA, the CDR3 is TGCAGTGCTAGAGATTGGGCCAGGACGGACACTGAAGCTTTCTTT. This encodes CSARDWARTDTEAFF.